The TCR beta chain under discussion was sequenced for a study of CD8+ T cells in alopecia areata. Study-level information: Treated patients were given 5 to 10 mg oral tofacitinib twice daily. By percentage of affected scalp area, the severity of treated patients was scored. Study conclusions and caveats: Scalp sequencing also captures normal skin's resident alphabeta T cells. Scalp clonality, together with expanded CD8+ clones among the top 100, fell significantly with tofacitinib.

In each case, RNA was isolated and then reverse transcribed into cDNA as the sequencing template. Data came from immunoSEQ multiplex PCR; TCRdb stores just in-frame clones and leaves some out. The sample comprises around 290,000 clones, 58% of which are singletons, and under 2% rests with the top ten. Specified treatment: oral pan-JAK inhibitor, 5-10 mg twice daily. After removal of 2 bases from V and 1 base from J, the junction contained 2 bases not matched to a gene. The germline gives CDR1 SGDLS, CDR2 YYNGEE. The CDR3 length is 17 residues. This clone was detected only once. Its antigen is not identified.

This sample comprised CD4+ T cells sorted from blood, obtained at week 24, from a patient treated with tofacitinib. This chain links TRBV9 with TRBJ2-3, with TRBD2 matching over 15 bases. The clonotype comes from a human donor with alopecia areata. CDR3 sequence: CASSVGLAGGRTDTQYF. The CDR3 coding sequence is TGTGCCAGCAGCGTGGGACTAGCGGGGGGCCGCACAGATACGCAGTATTTT.